A selection of T cell receptor beta chains follows, all from one sample in a study of T cell responses to AZD1222 COVID-19 vaccine. Method: immunoSEQ multiplex PCR; TCRdb's copy keeps in-frame clones and lacks some. The sample has about 180,000 clones, more than 90% seen once. Sequences were derived from peripheral blood, sampled on day 0 of AZD1222 vaccination. All receptors come from an adult in good health. Each CDR3 is given with its conserved first and last residue. The order of the fields is V gene, D gene, J gene, clone size, CDR3 DNA, CDR3 protein. A D gene is named only where the DNA matches it firmly. Size is stated for part of the rows, as once, few or many counts, or as a class when the clone is expanded.

v_call: TRBV3-1/TRBV3-2
d_call: TRBD2
j_call: TRBJ2-2
clone_size: .
cdr3_nt: TGTGCCAGCAGCCTACTAATACTAGCGGGAGATCGGTTCAACGGGGAGCTGTTTTTT
cdr3_aa: CASSLLILAGDRFNGELFF

v_call: TRBV10-3
d_call: .
j_call: TRBJ2-1
clone_size: .
cdr3_nt: TGTGCCATCAGTGTGGAGGGGCAGGGTAACAGTGAGCAGTTCTTC
cdr3_aa: CAISVEGQGNSEQFF

v_call: TRBV5-4
d_call: .
j_call: TRBJ2-7
clone_size: .
cdr3_nt: TGTGCCAGCAGCTGGGGGGAGGAGCAGTACTTC
cdr3_aa: CASSWGEEQYF

v_call: TRBV29-1
d_call: .
j_call: TRBJ2-7
clone_size: .
cdr3_nt: TGCAGCGTTGAAGAGGGAGGCAGTCCCAACTACGAGCAGTACTTC
cdr3_aa: CSVEEGGSPNYEQYF

v_call: TRBV27
d_call: .
j_call: TRBJ1-5
clone_size: .
cdr3_nt: TGTGCCAGCAGTTTATCAAGGGGAAGTAATCAGCCCCAGCATTTT
cdr3_aa: CASSLSRGSNQPQHF

v_call: TRBV3-1/TRBV3-2
d_call: TRBD2
j_call: TRBJ2-3
clone_size: .
cdr3_nt: TGTGCCAGCAGCCTTGGGACTAGCGGGGGGTATACGCAGTATTTT
cdr3_aa: CASSLGTSGGYTQYF

v_call: TRBV30
d_call: .
j_call: TRBJ2-5
clone_size: .
cdr3_nt: TGTGCCTGGAGTGTACGGGGAGCAGCGGAACAAGAGACCCAGTACTTC
cdr3_aa: CAWSVRGAAEQETQYF

v_call: TRBV28
d_call: .
j_call: TRBJ1-1
clone_size: few
cdr3_nt: TGTGCCAGCAAGGACACCTTGAACACTGAAGCTTTCTTT
cdr3_aa: CASKDTLNTEAFF

v_call: TRBV11-2
d_call: .
j_call: TRBJ1-6
clone_size: .
cdr3_nt: TGTGCCAGCAGCTCTACAAATTATAATTCACCCCTCCACTTT
cdr3_aa: CASSSTNYNSPLHF

v_call: TRBV9
d_call: .
j_call: TRBJ1-3
clone_size: .
cdr3_nt: TGTGCCAGCAGCGGAGGACAGAGCTCTGGAAACACCATATATTTT
cdr3_aa: CASSGGQSSGNTIYF

v_call: TRBV11-3
d_call: TRBD1
j_call: TRBJ2-5
clone_size: .
cdr3_nt: TGTGCCAGCAGCTCCGGGACAGGAGGGCAAGAGACCCAGTACTTC
cdr3_aa: CASSSGTGGQETQYF

v_call: TRBV30
d_call: TRBD1
j_call: TRBJ2-3
clone_size: .
cdr3_nt: TGTGCCTGGAGTGCGACAGGGGGCACAGATACGCAGTATTTT
cdr3_aa: CAWSATGGTDTQYF

v_call: TRBV11-2
d_call: TRBD1
j_call: TRBJ1-2
clone_size: .
cdr3_nt: TGTGCCAGCAGCTCCCAAGGGCGGGGACAGAGGGGCACTAACTATGGCTACACCTTC
cdr3_aa: CASSSQGRGQRGTNYGYTF

v_call: TRBV6-5
d_call: TRBD1
j_call: TRBJ1-2
clone_size: .
cdr3_nt: TGTGCCAGCAGTTACTCGAGCTCCAGGGGACAGTATGGCTACACCTTC
cdr3_aa: CASSYSSSRGQYGYTF

v_call: TRBV19
d_call: .
j_call: TRBJ2-5
clone_size: once
cdr3_nt: TGTGCCAGTAGTAAGGTTATCGGGTGGAGAGAGACCCAGTACTTC
cdr3_aa: CASSKVIGWRETQYF

v_call: TRBV5-6
d_call: TRBD1
j_call: TRBJ2-2
clone_size: .
cdr3_nt: TGTGCCAGCACTTACCAGGGGAGGACAGGGGGCACCGGGGAGCTGTTTTTT
cdr3_aa: CASTYQGRTGGTGELFF

v_call: TRBV15
d_call: .
j_call: TRBJ1-5
clone_size: few
cdr3_nt: TGTGCCACCAGCAGAGATCCGGGACCGGATCAGCCCCAGCATTTT
cdr3_aa: CATSRDPGPDQPQHF

v_call: TRBV5-4
d_call: .
j_call: TRBJ2-3
clone_size: .
cdr3_nt: TGTGCCAGCAGCTTGGAACCGGAGCGCACAGATACGCAGTATTTT
cdr3_aa: CASSLEPERTDTQYF

v_call: TRBV12-3/TRBV12-4
d_call: .
j_call: TRBJ1-1
clone_size: .
cdr3_nt: TGTGCCAGCAGTCACAGGGAGAACACTGAAGCTTTCTTT
cdr3_aa: CASSHRENTEAFF

v_call: TRBV2
d_call: .
j_call: TRBJ2-3
clone_size: .
cdr3_nt: TGTGCCAGCATAGGTTTACGGGCAGATACGCAGTATTTT
cdr3_aa: CASIGLRADTQYF

v_call: TRBV3-1/TRBV3-2
d_call: TRBD1
j_call: TRBJ1-2
clone_size: .
cdr3_nt: TGTGCCAGCAGCCAAACGGGACAGGGTTTGGGCTACACCTTC
cdr3_aa: CASSQTGQGLGYTF

v_call: TRBV12-5
d_call: .
j_call: TRBJ2-7
clone_size: .
cdr3_nt: TGTGCTAGTGGTTCCGTCTACGAGCAGTACTTC
cdr3_aa: CASGSVYEQYF

v_call: TRBV12-3/TRBV12-4
d_call: .
j_call: TRBJ1-4
clone_size: .
cdr3_nt: TGTGCCAGCAGTGCGGGGTCCGGAAAACTGTTTTTT
cdr3_aa: CASSAGSGKLFF

v_call: TRBV3-1/TRBV3-2
d_call: .
j_call: TRBJ2-1
clone_size: .
cdr3_nt: TGTGCCAGCAGCCAAGATTTTAGACATGGGGGCAATGAGCAGTTCTTC
cdr3_aa: CASSQDFRHGGNEQFF

v_call: TRBV6-5
d_call: TRBD1
j_call: TRBJ1-1
clone_size: .
cdr3_nt: TGTGCCAGCGGGTCCCAACAGGGGGCGGGCACTGAAGCTTTCTTT
cdr3_aa: CASGSQQGAGTEAFF

v_call: TRBV3-1/TRBV3-2
d_call: .
j_call: TRBJ1-3
clone_size: .
cdr3_nt: TGTGCCAGCAGCCAGATCGGCCTTTACTCTGGAAACACCATATATTTT
cdr3_aa: CASSQIGLYSGNTIYF

v_call: TRBV20-1
d_call: .
j_call: TRBJ1-1
clone_size: .
cdr3_nt: TGCAGTGCTAGTAATCCCTCGGCTGAAGCTTTCTTT
cdr3_aa: CSASNPSAEAFF

v_call: TRBV25-1
d_call: .
j_call: TRBJ1-1
clone_size: .
cdr3_nt: TGTGCCAGCAGTGCAAACATCTTGCAGGTGAACACTGAAGCTTTCTTT
cdr3_aa: CASSANILQVNTEAFF

v_call: TRBV2
d_call: TRBD1
j_call: TRBJ1-6
clone_size: .
cdr3_nt: TGTGCCAGCAGTTTCCGACAGGGAGATAATTCACCCCTCCACTTT
cdr3_aa: CASSFRQGDNSPLHF

v_call: TRBV7-9
d_call: TRBD1
j_call: TRBJ1-6
clone_size: .
cdr3_nt: TGTGCCAGCAGCTCCGGGACAGGGAATTCACCCCTCCACTTT
cdr3_aa: CASSSGTGNSPLHF

v_call: TRBV18
d_call: .
j_call: TRBJ2-7
clone_size: .
cdr3_nt: TGTGCCAGCTCACCACCGGACGTTCCTGAGGGCCCGACCTACGAGCAGTACTTC
cdr3_aa: CASSPPDVPEGPTYEQYF

v_call: TRBV6-5
d_call: .
j_call: TRBJ1-1
clone_size: .
cdr3_nt: TGTGCCAGCCATAGGCGGGAGAACACTGAAGCTTTCTTT
cdr3_aa: CASHRRENTEAFF

v_call: TRBV6-5
d_call: .
j_call: TRBJ1-1
clone_size: few
cdr3_nt: TGTGCCAGCAGGGAGAACACTGAAGCTTTCTTT
cdr3_aa: CASRENTEAFF

v_call: TRBV7-2
d_call: .
j_call: TRBJ2-7
clone_size: .
cdr3_nt: TGTGCCAGCAGCGAATGGGACTACGAGCAGTACTTC
cdr3_aa: CASSEWDYEQYF

v_call: TRBV15
d_call: .
j_call: TRBJ1-1
clone_size: once
cdr3_nt: TGTGCCACCGGAGAGCTAGGGAGGGCTGAAGCTTTCTTT
cdr3_aa: CATGELGRAEAFF

v_call: TRBV6-5
d_call: .
j_call: TRBJ1-3
clone_size: .
cdr3_nt: TGTGCCAGCCAGGACCCGAGCTCTGGAAACACCATATATTTT
cdr3_aa: CASQDPSSGNTIYF

v_call: TRBV6-4
d_call: TRBD1
j_call: TRBJ2-1
clone_size: .
cdr3_nt: TGTGCCAGCAGTAACCGGGACAGCCCCTACAATGAGCAGTTCTTC
cdr3_aa: CASSNRDSPYNEQFF

v_call: TRBV4-1
d_call: .
j_call: TRBJ2-1
clone_size: once
cdr3_nt: TGCGCCAGCAGCCAAGCGTCCGGAAACAATGAGCAGTTCTTC
cdr3_aa: CASSQASGNNEQFF

v_call: TRBV6-1
d_call: .
j_call: TRBJ2-7
clone_size: .
cdr3_nt: TGTGCCAGCAGTGAGACATTTACGGACTACGAGCAGTACTTC
cdr3_aa: CASSETFTDYEQYF

v_call: TRBV27
d_call: .
j_call: TRBJ2-2
clone_size: once
cdr3_nt: TGTGCCAGCACTCTCGGACTTTTTAACACCGGGGAGCTGTTTTTT
cdr3_aa: CASTLGLFNTGELFF

v_call: TRBV5-1
d_call: TRBD1
j_call: TRBJ2-7
clone_size: .
cdr3_nt: TGCGCCAGCAGCTACCCGGGACAGGGCTCCGAGCAGTACTTC
cdr3_aa: CASSYPGQGSEQYF

v_call: TRBV12-5
d_call: TRBD1
j_call: TRBJ1-4
clone_size: .
cdr3_nt: TGTGCTAGTGAATTACCGGGACAGCATGAAAAACTGTTTTTT
cdr3_aa: CASELPGQHEKLFF